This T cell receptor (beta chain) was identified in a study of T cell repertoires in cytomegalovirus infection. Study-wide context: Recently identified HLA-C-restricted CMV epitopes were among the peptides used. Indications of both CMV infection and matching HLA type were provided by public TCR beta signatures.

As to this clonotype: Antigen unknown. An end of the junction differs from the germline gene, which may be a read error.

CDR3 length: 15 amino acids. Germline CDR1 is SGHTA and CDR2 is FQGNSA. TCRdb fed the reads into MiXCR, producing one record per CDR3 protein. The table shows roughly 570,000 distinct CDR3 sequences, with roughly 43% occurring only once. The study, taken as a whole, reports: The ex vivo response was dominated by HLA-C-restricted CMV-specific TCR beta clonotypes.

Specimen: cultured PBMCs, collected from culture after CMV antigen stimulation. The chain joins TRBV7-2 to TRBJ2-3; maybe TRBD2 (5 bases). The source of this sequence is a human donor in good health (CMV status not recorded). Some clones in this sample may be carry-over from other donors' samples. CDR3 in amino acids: CASTLLGNPTDTQYF. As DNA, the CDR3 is TGTGCCAGCACCTTACTAGGAAATCCCACAGATACGCAGTATTTT.